This record covers a single T cell receptor (beta chain). This clone's antigen is unknown. Per-nucleotide qualities are absent, and no much larger clonotype sits a single base away. TCRbeta CDR3 regions were amplified from genomic DNA using the immunoSEQ Assay, a bias-controlled multiplex PCR. For the original study's pipeline: The number of nucleated cells in each sample was estimated by amplification of reference gene primers within the assay. To quantify the absolute abundance of each unique TCRbeta CDR3 rearrangement, sequence reads were collapsed and filtered. Productive Simpson clonality was computed per sample as the square root of Simpson's diversity index over productive rearrangements. TCRdb carries this immuneACCESS record with in-frame sequences only. Its versions omit some clonotypes, under half of them owing to an unresolved V gene in the studies checked, with the rest unexplained. That table supplies the V and J calls and clone size; D and trimming were determined from the DNA. The sample has 250,000 to 350,000 clones on record, more than 80% of them singletons. 6% to 7% of the sample is held by the ten biggest clonotypes.

These data are taken from a study of blood T cell repertoires in COVID-19 (TCRdb year 2020). Context from the whole study: Collaborator samples came from the United States, Italy and Spain and covered acute and convalescent phases of COVID-19. The prospective study material was composed of cDNA or gDNA derived from T cells, B-cell-depleted T cells, or PBMCs. Deeply sampled blood TCRbeta repertoires from subjects exposed to, actively infected with, or recovered from COVID-19 were included in the dataset. The repertoires were released in a freely available public database meant as a resource for research on the immune response to SARS-CoV-2. The samples were drawn from the first 160 participants of the ongoing ImmuneRACE study and from 1,200 or so subjects provided by 6 global collaborators. Sample metadata almost always included a de-identified subject ID, COVID-19 status, age in years and sex. HLA class I and class II types, where available, came from metadata supplied by the sample provider rather than from assay-based typing. The study at large found these results: The quantity of clinical and demographic metadata differed by source and by participant and was supplied without curation.

Clipping removes 6 bases from V and 10 bases from J, with 5 as the unmatched junction base count. Based on the germline V gene, the CDR1 and CDR2 sequences are SNHLY and FYNNEI. From its cysteine to its phenylalanine, the CDR3 spans 13 amino acids. Only the CDR3 part of the read is kept: 39 bases, read in frame from the first base. At one collaborating source in Seattle, patients were enrolled during active infection and were followed longitudinally through the course of disease. Each collaborating institution followed its own protocols to collect whole blood in K2EDTA tubes. For TCRbeta analysis, collaborators shipped samples as frozen whole blood, isolated PBMCs, or DNA extracted from either of those sample types.

The TCR comes from a woman aged 25 to 45 with COVID-19, enrolled during active disease. The rearrangement joined TRBV2 to TRBJ1-6, and 8 junctional nucleotides match TRBD1. Material for sequencing was peripheral blood. The DNA is TGTGCCAGCAGATCGGACAGGGCATCACCCCTCCACTTT. Protein translation: CASRSDRASPLHF.